The 13 T cell receptor beta chains given below trace back to one sample, sequenced in a study of T cell responses to AZD1222 COVID-19 vaccine. Only in-frame clones appear in the TCRdb table, and some are missing; sequencing was by immunoSEQ multiplex PCR. This sample has about 120,000 clones; 85% to 90% occur once, and the top ten carry less than 30%. The sample in question was peripheral blood, obtained on day 0 of AZD1222 vaccination. These receptor sequences come from an adult in good health.

This clone came up once. This chain links TRBV19 with TRBJ2-7, with D possibly being TRBD2 (6 bases). Germline-derived CDR1 and CDR2 are LNHDA and SQIVND (reference sequence). The CDR3 runs 15 residues. The germline V and J ends were trimmed by 4 bases and 1 base, with 14 bases remaining between them. CDR3 protein: CASSKERAASYEQYF. For the CDR3, the DNA is TGTGCCAGTAGTAAAGAGCGGGCGGCTTCCTACGAGCAGTACTTC.

The J gene is TRBJ1-2, the V gene TRBV7-9; possible D gene TRBD1, 5 bases. This CDR3 has 16 residues. Germline V CDR1 and CDR2: SEHNR, FQNEAQ (reference sequence). V was clipped by 4 bases and J by 3 bases, with 18 bases between them. The CDR3 sequence is CASSYIPLGGDYGYTF. Written as DNA, the CDR3 is TGTGCCAGCAGCTACATCCCCCTCGGAGGGGACTATGGCTACACCTTC. Full variable domain (remainder filled in from reference TRBV7-9 and TRBJ1-2): DTGVSQNPRHKITKRGQNVTFRCDPISEHNRLYWYRQTLGQGPEFLTYFQNEAQLEKSRLLSDRFSAERPKGSFSTLEIQRTEQGDSAMYLCASSYIPLGGDYGYTFGSGTRLTVV.

The rearrangement links TRBV9 to TRBJ2-3; D gene uncertain. CDR1 is SGDLS and CDR2 is YYNGEE in the germline V gene. The CDR3 totals 13 residues. Trimming stripped 0 bases from V and 2 bases from J, with 4 bases between. The CDR3: CASSVDPTDTQYF. The CDR3 nucleotides are TGTGCCAGCAGCGTAGACCCCACAGATACGCAGTATTTT.

V is TRBV12-5 and J is TRBJ2-1; possibly TRBD2 for D (6 bases). The germline CDR1 and CDR2 sequences are LGHNT and FRNRAP. The CDR3 is made up of 15 amino acids. Trimming stripped 1 base from V and 4 bases from J, with 11 bases between. CDR3: CASGLGSGLYNEQFF. DNA for the CDR3: TGTGCTAGTGGTTTGGGTAGCGGACTATACAATGAGCAGTTCTTC.

This clone was seen once. The gene calls are TRBV6-5 and TRBJ2-5; D remains ambiguous. Trimming took 5 bases from V and 2 from J, leaving 12 bases between them. CDR1 and CDR2 (germline): MNHEY, SVGAGI. There are 14 residues in the CDR3. The chain's CDR3 is CASSLPLTQETQYF. The CDR3 nucleotides read TGTGCCAGCAGTCTACCCCTGACGCAAGAGACCCAGTACTTC.

The rearrangement links TRBV12-3 or TRBV12-4 to TRBJ2-7; a possible D gene is TRBD2 (5 bases). The CDR3 has 13 residues. The V and J ends lost 3 bases and 2 bases respectively, with 8 bases between them. The CDR3 coding sequence is TGTGCCAGCAGTTTTAGCGCCGCCTACGAGCAGTACTTC. Translating it yields CASSFSAAYEQYF.

The chain carries TRBV27 and TRBJ1-2, with TRBD1 as a possible D gene (5 bases). The CDR3 has 16 residues. CDR1 and CDR2 (germline): MNHEY, SMNVEV (reference sequence). V was shortened by 5 bases and J by 3 bases, with 19 bases between the two germline ends. CDR3 residues: CASSLAAGLEDYGYTF. The DNA for the CDR3 is TGTGCCAGCAGTCTCGCCGCGGGGCTGGAGGACTATGGCTACACCTTC.

This chain connects TRBV18 to TRBJ2-7; the D gene is possibly TRBD2 (5 bases). CDR3 length: 12 residues. The V gene lost 4 bases and the J gene lost 3 bases, with 7 bases spanning the gap. Germline CDR1 is KGHSH and CDR2 is LQKENI. The CDR3 DNA sequence: TGTGCCAGCTCACTCGCGGGCTACGAGCAGTACTTC. This sequence encodes CASSLAGYEQYF.

The chain combines TRBV4-1 with TRBJ2-7; D is undetermined. Between the trimmed V and J ends, which lost 0 bases and 4 bases, there was a span of 7 bases. Germline V CDR1 and CDR2: MGHRA, YSYEKL. This CDR3 is 13 amino acids long. In DNA, the CDR3 is TGCGCCAGCAGCCAAGATTCGGCTTACGAGCAGTACTTC. It translates to CASSQDSAYEQYF.

This chain connects TRBV7-2 to TRBJ1-1, with 8 bases lining up with TRBD1. With V trimmed by 5 bases and J by 4 bases, 9 bases remained unmatched. The CDR3 is 15 residues long. Germline V gives CDR1 SGHTA, CDR2 FQGNSA. CDR3 bases: TGTGCCAGCAGCCCCACAGGGGGAGGTAGCACTGAAGCTTTCTTT. Protein: CASSPTGGGSTEAFF.

The V call is TRBV7-2, the J call TRBJ2-1, with TRBD1 matching 8 bases. CDR1 SGHTA and CDR2 FQGNSA come from the germline V gene. The CDR3 consists of 15 residues. The trim removed 6 bases at V and 0 bases at J, leaving 4 bases unmatched. This CDR3 is CASSSTGGSYNEQFF. The CDR3 nucleotides read TGTGCCAGCAGTTCAACAGGGGGCTCCTACAATGAGCAGTTCTTC.

The rearrangement joins TRBV6-5 to TRBJ1-2, with 8 positions matching TRBD1. The CDR3 length is 12 residues. Germline V gene sequence: CDR1 MNHEY, CDR2 SVGAGI. V dropped 5 bases and J dropped 7; count of bases not matched to a gene: 3. CDR3 residues: CASSTGGSGYTF. DNA for the CDR3: TGTGCCAGCAGTACAGGGGGAAGTGGCTACACCTTC.

The rearrangement joins TRBV30 to TRBJ2-7, with a weak D call TRBD1 (6 bases). V lost 4 bases and J lost 0, with 13 bases in between. Germline loops: CDR1 GTSNPN, CDR2 SVGIG (reference sequence). The CDR3 covers 14 residues. For the CDR3, the DNA is TGTGCCTGGACCGCTACAGGGAGCTCCTACGAGCAGTACTTC. Translating it yields CAWTATGSSYEQYF.